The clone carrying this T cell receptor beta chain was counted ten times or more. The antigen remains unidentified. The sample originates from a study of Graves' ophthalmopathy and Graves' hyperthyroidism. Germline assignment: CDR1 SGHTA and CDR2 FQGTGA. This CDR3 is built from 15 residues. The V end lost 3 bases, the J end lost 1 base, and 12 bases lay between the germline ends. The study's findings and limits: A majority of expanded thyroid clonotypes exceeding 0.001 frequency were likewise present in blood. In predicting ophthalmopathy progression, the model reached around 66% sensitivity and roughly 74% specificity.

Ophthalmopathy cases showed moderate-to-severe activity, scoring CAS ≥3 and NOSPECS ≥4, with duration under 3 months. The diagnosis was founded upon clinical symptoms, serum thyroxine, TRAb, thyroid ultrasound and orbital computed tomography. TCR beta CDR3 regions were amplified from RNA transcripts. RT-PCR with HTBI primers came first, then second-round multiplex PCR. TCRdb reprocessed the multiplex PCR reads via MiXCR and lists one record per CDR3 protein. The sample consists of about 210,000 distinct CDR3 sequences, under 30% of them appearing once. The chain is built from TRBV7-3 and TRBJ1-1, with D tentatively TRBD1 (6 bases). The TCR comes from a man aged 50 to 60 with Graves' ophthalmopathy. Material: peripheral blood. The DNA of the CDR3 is TGTGCCAGCAGCTTGTCGGGACACTCGAACACTGAAGCTTTCTTT. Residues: CASSLSGHSNTEAFF.